These 24 T cell receptor beta chains came from one sample sequenced in a study of radiation and T cells in renal cell carcinoma. Here immunoSEQ multiplex PCR was the method, and the copy in TCRdb shows in-frame clones only, minus some. This sample carries tens of thousands of clones, 70% to 85% of them seen once, and the ten largest clones take 5% to 6.5%. Documented time point: baseline pretreatment blood. Described treatment: 15 Gy SBRT to primary tumor, nephrectomy 4 weeks later. This specimen consisted of blood, obtained from a patient whose treatment included radiotherapy and nephrectomy. These receptors all stem from a man in his 60s with renal cell carcinoma.

The gene calls are TRBV14 and TRBJ1-5; a weak D match, TRBD1 (5 bases). This CDR3 has 17 residues. Per germline, CDR1 SGHDN and CDR2 FVKESK. The V end lost 1 base, the J end lost 0 bases, and 13 bases lay between the germline ends. The CDR3 reads CASSQARDVYSNQPQHF. CDR3 DNA: TGTGCCAGCAGCCAAGCGCGGGACGTCTATAGCAATCAGCCCCAGCATTTT.

This chain joins TRBV5-1 and TRBJ2-7, with D perhaps matching TRBD2 (6 bases). CDR3 length: 17 residues. V was clipped by 4 bases and J by 3 bases, with 23 bases between them. Germline values: CDR1 SGHRS, CDR2 YFSETQ. The CDR3 is CASSRNPLGGSGYEQYF. Written as DNA, the CDR3 is TGCGCCAGCAGCCGAAACCCGTTAGGAGGGTCCGGCTACGAGCAGTACTTC.

CDR3 sequence: CASSQEGLENTGELFF. The CDR3 nucleotides are TGTGCCAGCAGTCAGGAGGGACTAGAGAACACCGGGGAGCTGTTTTTT. The chain couples TRBV6-6 to TRBJ2-2; 8 bases map to TRBD2. With 5 bases clipped from V and 1 base from J, the junction kept 6 bases outside the gene matches. CDR3 size: 16 residues. Germline V CDR1 and CDR2: MNHNY, SVGAGI (reference sequence).

This chain links TRBV29-1 with TRBJ2-7; D ambiguous. The V end was cut by 7 bases, the J end by 5 bases, with 21 bases between. The germline V gene encodes CDR1 SQVTM and CDR2 ANQGSEA. The length of the CDR3 is 14 residues. The CDR3 is CSAAPGPTSNEQYF. CDR3 bases: TGCAGCGCTGCTCCCGGACCCACCAGTAACGAGCAGTACTTC.

J is TRBJ2-7 and V is TRBV19, with D maybe TRBD2 (5 bases). The V gene's germline CDR1 is LNHDA and CDR2 SQIVND (reference sequence). CDR3 size: 14 residues. V lost 3 bases, J lost 3 bases, and 12 bases lay in between. The CDR3 is CASSISPGFYEQYF. DNA of the CDR3: TGTGCCAGTAGTATTTCTCCGGGATTCTACGAGCAGTACTTC.

The J gene is TRBJ2-7, the V gene TRBV23-1; a weak D match, TRBD2 (6 bases). TRBV23-1 is treated as an ORF (open reading frame) with a function not yet certain. The CDR3 loop spans 16 amino acids. Trimming stripped 1 base from V and 4 bases from J, with 17 bases between. As DNA, the CDR3 is TGCGCCAGCAGTCAATTGGGTTCGACTAGAAGGTACGAGCAGTACTTC. This codes for CASSQLGSTRRYEQYF.

This chain connects TRBV11-2 to TRBJ2-7; D remains unclear. V dropped 4 bases and J dropped 2 bases, with 18 bases sitting between them. The length of the CDR3 is 16 residues. CDR1 SGHAT and CDR2 FQNNGV come from the germline V gene. CDR3 sequence: CASSWTPAPGPYEQYF. The CDR3 nucleotides read TGTGCCAGCAGCTGGACCCCAGCGCCTGGCCCCTACGAGCAGTACTTC. Filled out from reference TRBV11-2 and TRBJ2-7, the complete variable domain reads EAGVAQSPRYKIIEKRQSVAFWCNPISGHATLYWYQQILGQGPKLLIQFQNNGVVDDSQLPKDRFSAERLKGVDSTLKIQPAKLEDSAVYLCASSWTPAPGPYEQYFGPGTRLTVT.

This chain connects TRBV18 to TRBJ2-1, with a weak D call TRBD1 (5 bases). CDR3 length: 15 residues. Trimming cost V 2 bases and J 5 bases, with 13 bases left between them. Germline V gene lookup returns CDR1 KGHSH and CDR2 LQKENI. CDR3 in amino acids: CASSPSGYWDNEQFF. The CDR3 DNA reads TGTGCCAGCTCACCATCAGGGTATTGGGACAATGAGCAGTTCTTC.

The rearrangement uses TRBV6-6 and TRBJ1-4, with 11 bases matching TRBD1. The V gene's germline CDR1 is MNHNY and CDR2 SVGAGI (reference sequence). The CDR3 is 15 residues long. V shed 0 bases and J 6 bases; nucleotides not matched to a gene: 0. The CDR3 DNA follows: TGTGCCAGCAGTTACTCGGACAGGGGGCATGAAAAACTGTTTTTT. This codes for CASSYSDRGHEKLFF.

The rearrangement joins TRBV29-1 to TRBJ2-7; TRBD2 aligns across 9 bases. This CDR3 has 12 residues. V lost 6 bases to trimming and J lost 5 bases; unmatched junction nucleotides: 5. Germline V gives CDR1 SQVTM, CDR2 ANQGSEA. CDR3 coding DNA: TGCAGCGTGGGCCCTAGCGGGAACGAGCAGTACTTC. Its protein product is CSVGPSGNEQYF.

The chain carries TRBV9 and TRBJ2-3; 8 positions agree with TRBD2. V was pared by 0 bases and J by 4 bases, with 4 bases of the junction left unmatched. The CDR3 contains 15 residues. Germline CDR1 and CDR2: SGDLS and YYNGEE. In DNA, the CDR3 is TGTGCCAGCAGCGTAGATGGACTAGCTCCAGATACGCAGTATTTT. It specifies CASSVDGLAPDTQYF.

The V gene is TRBV19, the J gene TRBJ2-1, with D perhaps matching TRBD2 (6 bases). This CDR3 has 15 residues. V gave up 6 bases and J gave up 4 bases, with 16 bases separating them. Germline V gene lookup returns CDR1 LNHDA and CDR2 SQIVND (reference sequence). CDR3 loop: CASSLAAPSYNEQFF. Written as DNA, the CDR3 is TGTGCCAGTAGCTTAGCGGCCCCATCATACAATGAGCAGTTCTTC.

The V and J genes are TRBV7-7 and TRBJ2-5; no reliable D call. Per the germline V gene, CDR1 is SSHAT and CDR2 is FNYEAQ (reference sequence). V lost 2 bases and J 5 bases, leaving 3 bases between the germline ends. CDR3 size: 11 residues. CDR3 nucleotide sequence: TGTGCCAGCAGCTTAAACGAGACCCAGTACTTC. This translates into CASSLNETQYF.

The rearrangement uses TRBV7-6 and TRBJ1-3; D is undetermined. Trimming cost V 3 bases and J 5 bases, with 2 bases left between them. The CDR3 has 11 residues. CDR1 is SGHVS, CDR2 FNYEAQ, per germline. The CDR3 region is CASSFRNTIYF. CDR3 sequence (DNA): TGTGCCAGCAGCTTCCGAAACACCATATATTTT.

The V gene is TRBV7-8, the J gene TRBJ1-5, with D possibly matching TRBD1 (6 bases). V shed 0 bases and J shed 5 bases, with 17 bases lying between them. Looked up from germline, CDR1 is SGHVS and CDR2 is FQNEAQ. The CDR3 sequence is 17 residues long. CDR3 amino acids: CASSLARRAPGDQPQHF. The CDR3 DNA follows: TGTGCCAGCAGCTTAGCGCGCCGGGCCCCAGGGGATCAGCCCCAGCATTTT.

The rearrangement links TRBV7-9 to TRBJ1-2, with 7 bases that match TRBD1. The CDR3 loop spans 13 amino acids. The V gene end was trimmed by 1 base and the J gene end by 8 bases; junction bases not matched to a gene: 4. CDR1 SEHNR and CDR2 FQNEAQ come from the germline V gene (reference sequence). The CDR3 spells CASSLGTGGGYTF. As DNA, the CDR3 is TGTGCCAGCAGCTTAGGGACAGGTGGCGGCTACACCTTC.

V and J are TRBV7-2 and TRBJ2-1; D tentatively fits TRBD1 or TRBD2 (7 bases each). The CDR3 spans 16 residues. Trimming took off 5 bases at V and 0 bases at J, with 14 bases between the two ends. Germline CDR1 reads SGHTA; CDR2 reads FQGNSA. The CDR3 DNA sequence: TGTGCCAGCAGCCCGCAGGGGGGGGCCTCCTACAATGAGCAGTTCTTC. Translating gives CASSPQGGASYNEQFF.

The table lists this clone with a count of one. V and J are TRBV27 and TRBJ2-7, with D possibly being TRBD1 or TRBD2 (5 bases each). Between the trimmed V and J ends, which lost 3 bases and 7 bases, there was a span of 10 bases. The CDR3 contains 12 residues. The germline V gene encodes CDR1 MNHEY and CDR2 SMNVEV (reference sequence). In DNA form, the CDR3 reads TGTGCCAGCAGTTTCCGCTGGGGGGAGCAGTACTTC. Protein product: CASSFRWGEQYF.

V gene TRBV21-1 combines with J gene TRBJ1-2; the table's D call, TRBD1, has no DNA check behind it. TRBV21-1 is termed a pseudogene. The CDR3 has 13 residues. The CDR3 sequence: CASRWDRVHGYTF. The CDR3 nucleotides are TGTGCCAGCAGGTGGGACAGGGTACATGGCTACACCTTC.

The DNA for the CDR3 is TGTGCCAGCAGCTTAGGGTCCCTGGTCCGGGAGCTGTTTTTT. It translates to CASSLGSLVRELFF. The J gene is TRBJ2-2, the V gene TRBV11-2; D gene uncertain. With 1 base removed from V and 9 bases from J, the gap between germline ends came to 12 bases. From germline, CDR1 is SGHAT and CDR2 FQNNGV. The CDR3 runs to 14 residues.

The chain links TRBV14 to TRBJ2-7; D not resolved. The germline V gene encodes CDR1 SGHDN and CDR2 FVKESK. Trimming cost V 5 bases and J 4 bases, with 0 bases left between them. The CDR3 is made up of 9 amino acids. CDR3 loop: CASSYEQYF. The CDR3 DNA is TGTGCCAGCAGCTACGAGCAGTACTTC. Drawing the rest from reference TRBV14 and TRBJ2-7, the complete variable domain is EAGVTQFPSHSVIEKGQTVTLRCDPISGHDNLYWYRRVMGKEIKFLLHFVKESKQDESGMPNNRFLAERTGGTYSTLKVQPAELEDSGVYFCASSYEQYFGPGTRLTVT.

This clone was detected a few times. V usage is TRBV10-3 and J usage is TRBJ1-1, with 11 bases identical to TRBD1. Losses at the gene ends were 3 bases for V and 4 bases for J; bases not matched to a gene: 13. This CDR3 has 18 amino acids. Germline CDR1 ENHRY, CDR2 SYGVKD. CDR3 in amino acids: CAISDPGQGADISTEAFF. The CDR3 DNA is TGTGCCATCAGTGACCCTGGACAGGGGGCTGATATTTCCACTGAAGCTTTCTTT.

This chain joins TRBV5-8 and TRBJ1-5; no clear D gene. Germline-derived CDR1 and CDR2 are SGHTS and YDEGEE. The V end lost 4 bases, the J end lost 3 bases, and 17 bases lay between the germline ends. This CDR3 has 16 residues. CDR3 amino acids: CASSGGSALSNQPQHF. For the CDR3, the DNA is TGTGCCAGCAGCGGAGGGTCCGCTTTATCCAATCAGCCCCAGCATTTT.

The J gene is TRBJ2-3, the V gene TRBV5-1; 11 bases map to TRBD2. CDR3 length: 15 residues. CDR1 SGHRS and CDR2 YFSETQ come from the germline V gene. J was trimmed by 4 bases and V by 4 bases; bases with no gene match: 5. The CDR3 DNA sequence: TGCGCCAGCAGCCCGGGACTAGCGGATGCAGATACGCAGTATTTT. Protein: CASSPGLADADTQYF.